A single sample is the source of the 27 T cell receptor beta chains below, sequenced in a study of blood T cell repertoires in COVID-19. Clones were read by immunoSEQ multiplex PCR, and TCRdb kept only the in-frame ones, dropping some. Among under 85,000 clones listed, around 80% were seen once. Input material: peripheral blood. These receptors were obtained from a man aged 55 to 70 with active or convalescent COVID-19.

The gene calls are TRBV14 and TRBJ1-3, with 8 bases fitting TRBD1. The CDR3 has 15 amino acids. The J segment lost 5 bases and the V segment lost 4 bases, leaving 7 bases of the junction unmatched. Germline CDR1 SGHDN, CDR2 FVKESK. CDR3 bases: TGTGCCAGCAGCCTAGGACAGGGAAGGAGAAACACCATATATTTT. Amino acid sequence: CASSLGQGRRNTIYF. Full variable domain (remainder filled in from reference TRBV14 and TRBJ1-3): EAGVTQFPSHSVIEKGQTVTLRCDPISGHDNLYWYRRVMGKEIKFLLHFVKESKQDESGMPNNRFLAERTGGTYSTLKVQPAELEDSGVYFCASSLGQGRRNTIYFGEGSWLTVV.

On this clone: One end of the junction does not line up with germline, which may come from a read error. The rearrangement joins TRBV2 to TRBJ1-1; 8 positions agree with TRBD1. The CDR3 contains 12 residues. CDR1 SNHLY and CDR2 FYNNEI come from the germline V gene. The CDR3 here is CASSPDRADAFF. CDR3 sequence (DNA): TGTGCCAGCAGTCCGGACAGGGCTGACGCTTTCTTT. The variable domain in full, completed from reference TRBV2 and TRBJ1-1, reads EPEVTQTPSHQVTQMGQEVILRCVPISNHLYFYWYRQILGQKVEFLVSFYNNEISEKSEIFDDQFSVERPDGSNFTLKIRSTKLEDSAMYFCASSPDRADAFFGQGTRLTVV.

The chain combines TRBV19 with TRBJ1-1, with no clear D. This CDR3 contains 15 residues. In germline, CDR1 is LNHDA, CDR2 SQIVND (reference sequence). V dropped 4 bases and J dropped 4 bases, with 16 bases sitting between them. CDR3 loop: CASSKGEGWSTEAFF. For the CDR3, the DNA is TGTGCCAGTAGTAAAGGTGAAGGTTGGAGCACTGAAGCTTTCTTT. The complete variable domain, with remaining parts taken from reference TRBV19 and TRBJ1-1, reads DGGITQSPKYLFRKEGQNVTLSCEQNLNHDAMYWYRQDPGQGLRLIYYSQIVNDFQKGDIAEGYSVSREKKESFPLTVTSAQKNPTAFYLCASSKGEGWSTEAFFGQGTRLTVV.

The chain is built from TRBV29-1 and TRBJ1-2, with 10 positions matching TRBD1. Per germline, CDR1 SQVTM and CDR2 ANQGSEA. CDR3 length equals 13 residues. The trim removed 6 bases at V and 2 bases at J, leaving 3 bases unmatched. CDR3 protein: CSVRTGGNYGYTF. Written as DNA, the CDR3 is TGCAGCGTGAGGACAGGGGGAAACTATGGCTACACCTTC.

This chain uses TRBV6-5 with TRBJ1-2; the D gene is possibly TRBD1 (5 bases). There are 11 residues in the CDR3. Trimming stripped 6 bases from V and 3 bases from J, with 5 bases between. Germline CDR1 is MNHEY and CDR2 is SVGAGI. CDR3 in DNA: TGTGCCAGCAGCAGGGACTATGGCTACACCTTC. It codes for CASSRDYGYTF.

CDR3 DNA: TGCGCCAGCAGCCAAGATACCCAGCGTAACTATGGCTACACCTTC. Translated: CASSQDTQRNYGYTF. The rearrangement uses TRBV4-3 and TRBJ1-2; D gene ambiguous. Germline CDR1 and CDR2: LGHNA and YSLEER. The CDR3 covers 15 residues. Trimming removed 0 bases from V and 1 base from J, with 9 bases in between.

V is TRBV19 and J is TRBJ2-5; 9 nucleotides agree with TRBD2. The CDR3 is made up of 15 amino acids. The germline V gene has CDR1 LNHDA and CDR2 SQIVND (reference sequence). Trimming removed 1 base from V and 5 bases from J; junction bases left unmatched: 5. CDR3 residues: CASSIAGLAGETQYF. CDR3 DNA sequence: TGTGCCAGTAGTATAGCGGGACTAGCCGGGGAGACCCAGTACTTC.

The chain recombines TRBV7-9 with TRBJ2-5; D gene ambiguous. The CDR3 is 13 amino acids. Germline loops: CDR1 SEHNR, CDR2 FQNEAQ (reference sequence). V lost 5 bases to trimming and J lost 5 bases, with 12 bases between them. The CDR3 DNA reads TGTGCCAGCAGCCCTCGACACGGTGAGACCCAGTACTTC. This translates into CASSPRHGETQYF.

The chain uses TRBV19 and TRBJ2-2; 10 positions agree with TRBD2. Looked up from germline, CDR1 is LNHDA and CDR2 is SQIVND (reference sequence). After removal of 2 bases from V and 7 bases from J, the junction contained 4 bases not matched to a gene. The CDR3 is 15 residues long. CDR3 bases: TGTGCCAGTAGTATACTAGCGGGGGTGAGCGGGGAGCTGTTTTTT. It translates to CASSILAGVSGELFF.

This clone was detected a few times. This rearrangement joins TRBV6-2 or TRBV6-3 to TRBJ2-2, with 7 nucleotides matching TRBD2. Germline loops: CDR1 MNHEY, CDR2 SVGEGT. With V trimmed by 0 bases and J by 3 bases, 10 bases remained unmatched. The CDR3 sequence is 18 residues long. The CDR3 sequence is CASSYSTPGGGDTGELFF. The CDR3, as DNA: TGTGCCAGCAGTTACTCCACCCCTGGGGGGGGTGACACCGGGGAGCTGTTTTTT.

CDR3 DNA sequence: TGTGCCATCAGTGTTGGGACAGAAAACACCGGGGAGCTGTTTTTT. This translates into CAISVGTENTGELFF. The V and J genes are TRBV10-3 and TRBJ2-2; TRBD1 agrees at 7 bases. Unmatched junction bases numbered 4, after V lost 4 bases and J lost 2 bases. Germline CDR1 and CDR2: ENHRY and SYGVKD. This CDR3 is built from 15 residues.

The CDR3, as DNA: TGTGCCACCAGTGAACTACCCCGGGACAGGGTGTCCTACGAGCAGTACTTC. Protein product: CATSELPRDRVSYEQYF. This chain connects TRBV24-1 to TRBJ2-7; 9 bases fit TRBD1. The germline CDR1 and CDR2 sequences are KGHDR and SFDVKD. Trimming cost V 4 bases and J 1 base; bases outside gene matches: 10. The CDR3 is 17 residues long.

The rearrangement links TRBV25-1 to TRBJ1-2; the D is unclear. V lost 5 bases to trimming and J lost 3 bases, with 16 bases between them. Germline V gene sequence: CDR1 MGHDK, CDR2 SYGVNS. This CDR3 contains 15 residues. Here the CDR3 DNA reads TGTGCCAGCAGTACCCCTTCGGGGAGGGACTATGGCTACACCTTC. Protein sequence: CASSTPSGRDYGYTF.

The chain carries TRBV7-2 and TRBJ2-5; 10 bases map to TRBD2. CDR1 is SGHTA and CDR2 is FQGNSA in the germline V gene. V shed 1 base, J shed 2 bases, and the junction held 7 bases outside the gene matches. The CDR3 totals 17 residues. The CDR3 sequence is CASSLGSSGGLQETQYF. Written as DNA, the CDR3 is TGTGCCAGCAGCTTAGGATCTAGCGGGGGTTTACAAGAGACCCAGTACTTC.

The CDR3 sequence is CSVGRLTGGTGELFF. The CDR3 region has the DNA TGCAGCGTTGGTAGACTGACAGGGGGTACCGGGGAGCTGTTTTTT. The chain carries TRBV29-1 and TRBJ2-2, with 9 positions matching TRBD1. V was clipped by 4 bases and J by 5 bases; unmatched bases: 8. The CDR3 contains 15 residues. Germline CDR1 SQVTM, CDR2 ANQGSEA.

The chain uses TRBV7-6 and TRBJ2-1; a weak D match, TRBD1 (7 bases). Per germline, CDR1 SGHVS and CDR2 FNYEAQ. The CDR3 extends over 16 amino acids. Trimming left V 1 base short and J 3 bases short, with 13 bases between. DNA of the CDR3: TGTGCCAGCAGCTTAGGGCAGGGGGGCGTCTACAATGAGCAGTTCTTC. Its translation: CASSLGQGGVYNEQFF.

The CDR3, as DNA: TGTGCCAGCAGTGAATCGACAGGCAACTATGGCTACACCTTC. The encoded protein is CASSESTGNYGYTF. The J gene is TRBJ1-2, the V gene TRBV25-1, with TRBD1 as a possible D gene (6 bases). The CDR3 contains 14 residues. The germline V gene has CDR1 MGHDK and CDR2 SYGVNS. The V end was cut by 1 base, the J end by 2 bases, with 8 bases between.

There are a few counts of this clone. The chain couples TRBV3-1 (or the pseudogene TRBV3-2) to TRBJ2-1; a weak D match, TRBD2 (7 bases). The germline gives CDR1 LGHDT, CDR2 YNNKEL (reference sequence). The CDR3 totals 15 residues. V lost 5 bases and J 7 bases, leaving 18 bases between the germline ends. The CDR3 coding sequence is TGTGCCAGCAGCGACCTTGGCGGGGGCTTAAATGAGCAGTTCTTC. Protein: CASSDLGGGLNEQFF.

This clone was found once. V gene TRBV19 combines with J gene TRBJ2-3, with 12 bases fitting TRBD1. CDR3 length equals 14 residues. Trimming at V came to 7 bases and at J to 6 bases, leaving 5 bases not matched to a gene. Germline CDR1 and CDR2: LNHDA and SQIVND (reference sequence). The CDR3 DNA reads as TGTGCCAGTAAGGGACAGGGGGCGCTTGATACGCAGTATTTT. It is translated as CASKGQGALDTQYF.

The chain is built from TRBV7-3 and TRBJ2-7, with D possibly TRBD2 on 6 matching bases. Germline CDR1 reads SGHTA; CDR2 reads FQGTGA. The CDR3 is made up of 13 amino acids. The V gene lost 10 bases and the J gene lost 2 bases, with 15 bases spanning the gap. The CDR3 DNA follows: TGTGCCACTTCGGAGGGGCCTACCTACGAGCAGTACTTC. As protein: CATSEGPTYEQYF.

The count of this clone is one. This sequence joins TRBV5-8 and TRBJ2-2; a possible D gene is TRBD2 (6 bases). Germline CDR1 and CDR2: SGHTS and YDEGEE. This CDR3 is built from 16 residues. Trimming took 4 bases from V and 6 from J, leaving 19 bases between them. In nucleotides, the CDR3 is TGTGCCAGCAGCCCGCCTGCGGGATTGTGGTCCGGGGAGCTGTTTTTT. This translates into CASSPPAGLWSGELFF.

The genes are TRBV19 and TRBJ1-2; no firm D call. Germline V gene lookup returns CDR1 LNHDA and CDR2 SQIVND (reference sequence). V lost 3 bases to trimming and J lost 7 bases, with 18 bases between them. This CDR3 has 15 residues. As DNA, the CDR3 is TGTGCCAGTAGTATCTTGGTGCGGGAGGAGGGTGGCTACACCTTC. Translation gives CASSILVREEGGYTF.

Written as DNA, the CDR3 is TGCGCCAGCAGCCCTTCCGACGACAGAGCCTACGAGCAGTACTTC. It translates to CASSPSDDRAYEQYF. The rearrangement uses TRBV4-3 and TRBJ2-7, with D maybe TRBD1 (5 bases). The CDR3 has 15 amino acids. Germline loops: CDR1 LGHNA, CDR2 YSLEER. The V end was cut by 4 bases, the J end by 2 bases, with 15 bases between.

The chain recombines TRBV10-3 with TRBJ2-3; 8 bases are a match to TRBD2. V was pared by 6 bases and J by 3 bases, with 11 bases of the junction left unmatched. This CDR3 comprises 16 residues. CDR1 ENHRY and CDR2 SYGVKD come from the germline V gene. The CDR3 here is CAIRLGISGGTDTQYF. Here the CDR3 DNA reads TGTGCCATCAGGCTTGGGATCAGCGGGGGAACAGATACGCAGTATTTT.

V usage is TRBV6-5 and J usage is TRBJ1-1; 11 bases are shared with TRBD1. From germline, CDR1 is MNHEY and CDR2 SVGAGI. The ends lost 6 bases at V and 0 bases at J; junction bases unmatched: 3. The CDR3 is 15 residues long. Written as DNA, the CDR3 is TGTGCCAGCAGCCGGGACAGGGGGGTGAACACTGAAGCTTTCTTT. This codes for CASSRDRGVNTEAFF.

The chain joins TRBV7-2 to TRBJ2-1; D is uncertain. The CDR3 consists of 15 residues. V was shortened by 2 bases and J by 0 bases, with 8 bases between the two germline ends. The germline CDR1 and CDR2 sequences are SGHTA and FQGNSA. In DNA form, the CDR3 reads TGTGCCAGCAGCTTAATGCCGAGCTCCTACAATGAGCAGTTCTTC. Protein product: CASSLMPSSYNEQFF.

CDR3 DNA sequence: TGTGCCAGTAGCCTCACCGGGACAGAAGATGGCTACACCTTC. This sequence encodes CASSLTGTEDGYTF. V and J are TRBV19 and TRBJ1-2; 7 bases line up with TRBD1. CDR1 is LNHDA and CDR2 is SQIVND in the germline V gene (reference sequence). The CDR3 spans 14 residues. The V segment lost 6 bases and the J segment 6 bases; nucleotides outside the gene matches: 10.